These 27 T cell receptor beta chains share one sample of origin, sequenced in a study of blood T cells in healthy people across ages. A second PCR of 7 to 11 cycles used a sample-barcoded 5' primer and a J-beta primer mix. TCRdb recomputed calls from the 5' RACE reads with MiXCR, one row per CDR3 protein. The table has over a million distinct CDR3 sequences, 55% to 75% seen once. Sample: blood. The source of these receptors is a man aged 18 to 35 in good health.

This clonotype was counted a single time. CDR3 DNA sequence: TGTGCCAGCTCACCAAGGACAGGCGGGGATACGCAGTATTTT. This encodes CASSPRTGGDTQYF. The V gene is TRBV18, the J gene TRBJ2-3; TRBD1 agrees at 7 bases. This CDR3 region has 14 residues. J gave up 6 bases and V 2 bases, and 5 bases lay outside the gene matches. The germline gives CDR1 KGHSH, CDR2 LQKENI.

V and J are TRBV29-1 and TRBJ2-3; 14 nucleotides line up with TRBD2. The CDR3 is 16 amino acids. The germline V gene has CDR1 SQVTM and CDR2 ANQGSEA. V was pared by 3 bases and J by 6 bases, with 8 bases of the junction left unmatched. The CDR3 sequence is CSVEPTSGGAGDTQYF. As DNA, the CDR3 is TGCAGCGTTGAGCCGACTAGCGGGGGGGCTGGGGATACGCAGTATTTT.

The DNA of the CDR3 is TGTGCCATCAGTGCCCGGAACTATGGCTACACCTTC. Its protein is CAISARNYGYTF. The chain carries TRBV10-3 and TRBJ1-2; D uncertain. V was shortened by 4 bases and J by 2 bases, with 5 bases between the two germline ends. This CDR3 has 12 residues. Looked up from germline, CDR1 is ENHRY and CDR2 is SYGVKD.

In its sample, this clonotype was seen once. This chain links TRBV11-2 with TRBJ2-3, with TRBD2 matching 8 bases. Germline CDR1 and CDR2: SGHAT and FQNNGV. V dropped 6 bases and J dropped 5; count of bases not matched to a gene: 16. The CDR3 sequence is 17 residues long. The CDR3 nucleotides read TGTGCCAGCAGAAGAGCTCTCTCGGGAGGGCCGGGAGATACGCAGTATTTT. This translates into CASRRALSGGPGDTQYF.

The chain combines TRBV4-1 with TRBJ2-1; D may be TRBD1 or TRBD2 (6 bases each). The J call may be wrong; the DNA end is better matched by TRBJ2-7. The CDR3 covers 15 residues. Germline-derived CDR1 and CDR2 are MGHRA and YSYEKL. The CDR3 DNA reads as TGCGCCAGCAGCTATCGACAAGGGGGGCCCTACGAGCAGTACTTC. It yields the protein CASSYRQGGPYEQYF.

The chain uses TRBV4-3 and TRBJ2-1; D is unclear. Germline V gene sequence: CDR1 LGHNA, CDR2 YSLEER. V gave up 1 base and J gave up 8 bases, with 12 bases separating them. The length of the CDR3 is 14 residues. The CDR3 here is CASSQGSGVDEQFF. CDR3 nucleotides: TGCGCCAGCAGCCAAGGATCGGGTGTTGATGAGCAGTTCTTC.

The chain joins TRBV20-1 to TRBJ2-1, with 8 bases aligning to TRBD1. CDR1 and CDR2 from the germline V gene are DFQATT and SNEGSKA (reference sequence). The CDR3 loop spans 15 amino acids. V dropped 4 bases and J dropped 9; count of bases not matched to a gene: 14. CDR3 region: CSATLPGQAMGEQFF. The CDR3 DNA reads TGCAGTGCTACCCTACCGGGACAGGCTATGGGTGAGCAGTTCTTC.

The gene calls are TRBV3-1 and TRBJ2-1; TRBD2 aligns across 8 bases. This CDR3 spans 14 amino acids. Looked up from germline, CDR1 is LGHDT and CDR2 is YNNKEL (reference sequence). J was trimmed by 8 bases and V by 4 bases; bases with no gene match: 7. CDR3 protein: CASSPKKTSDEQFF. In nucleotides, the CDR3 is TGTGCCAGCAGCCCCAAGAAGACTAGCGATGAGCAGTTCTTC.

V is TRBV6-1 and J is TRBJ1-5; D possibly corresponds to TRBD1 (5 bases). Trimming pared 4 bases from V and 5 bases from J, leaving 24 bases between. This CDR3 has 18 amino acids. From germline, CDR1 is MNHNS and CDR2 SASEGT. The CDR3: CASSGQLQAALGDQPQHF. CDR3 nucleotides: TGTGCCAGCAGTGGACAGCTCCAAGCAGCCTTGGGGGATCAGCCCCAGCATTTT.

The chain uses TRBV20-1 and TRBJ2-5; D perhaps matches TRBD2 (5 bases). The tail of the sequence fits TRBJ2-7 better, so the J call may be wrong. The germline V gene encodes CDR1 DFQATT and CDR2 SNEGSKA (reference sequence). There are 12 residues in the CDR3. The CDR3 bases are TGCAGTGCTATGGCAGGACTCTACGAGCAGTACTTC. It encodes CSAMAGLYEQYF.

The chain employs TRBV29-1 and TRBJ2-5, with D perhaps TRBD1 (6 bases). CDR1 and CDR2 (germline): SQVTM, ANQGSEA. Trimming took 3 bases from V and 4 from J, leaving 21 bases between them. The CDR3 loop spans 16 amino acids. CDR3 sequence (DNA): TGCAGCGTTGATGTGACCGGGACATCAGCCCCAGAGACCCAGTACTTC. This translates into CSVDVTGTSAPETQYF.

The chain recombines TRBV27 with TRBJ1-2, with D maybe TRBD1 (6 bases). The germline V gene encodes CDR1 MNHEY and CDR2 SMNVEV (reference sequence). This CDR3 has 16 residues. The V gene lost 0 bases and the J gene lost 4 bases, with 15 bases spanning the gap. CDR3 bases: TGTGCCAGCAGTTTATCGAGTGGGGCAGGGGCCTATGGCTACACCTTC. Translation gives CASSLSSGAGAYGYTF.

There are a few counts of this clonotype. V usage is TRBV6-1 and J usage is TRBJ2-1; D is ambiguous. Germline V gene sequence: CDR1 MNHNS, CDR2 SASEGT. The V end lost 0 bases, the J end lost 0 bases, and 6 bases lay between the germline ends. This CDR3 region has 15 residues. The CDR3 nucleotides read TGTGCCAGCAGTGAAGCGGCTAACTCCTACAATGAGCAGTTCTTC. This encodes CASSEAANSYNEQFF.

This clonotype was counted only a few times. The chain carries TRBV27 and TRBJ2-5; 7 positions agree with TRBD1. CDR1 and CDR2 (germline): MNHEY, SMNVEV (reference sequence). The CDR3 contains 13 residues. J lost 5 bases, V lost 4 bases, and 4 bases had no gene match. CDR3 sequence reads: CASSWDSGETQYF. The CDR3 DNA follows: TGTGCCAGCAGTTGGGACAGTGGGGAGACCCAGTACTTC.

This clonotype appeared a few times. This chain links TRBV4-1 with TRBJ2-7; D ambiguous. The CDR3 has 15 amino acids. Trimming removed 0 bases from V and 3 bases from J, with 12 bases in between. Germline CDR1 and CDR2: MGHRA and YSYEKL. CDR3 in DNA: TGCGCCAGCAGCCAAGACTGGGGTCTTCGCTACGAGCAGTACTTC. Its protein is CASSQDWGLRYEQYF.

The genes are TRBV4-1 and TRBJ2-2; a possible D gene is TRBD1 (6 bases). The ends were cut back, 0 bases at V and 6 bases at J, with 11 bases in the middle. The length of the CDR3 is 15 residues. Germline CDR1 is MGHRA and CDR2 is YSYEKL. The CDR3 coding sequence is TGCGCCAGCAGCCAAGAACCAGGGGTTTCCGGGGAGCTGTTTTTT. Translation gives CASSQEPGVSGELFF.

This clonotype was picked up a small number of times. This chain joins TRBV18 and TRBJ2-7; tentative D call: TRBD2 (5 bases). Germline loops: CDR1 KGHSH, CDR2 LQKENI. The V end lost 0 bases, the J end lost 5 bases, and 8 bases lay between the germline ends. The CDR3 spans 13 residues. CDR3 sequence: CASSPPPADEQYF. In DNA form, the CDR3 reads TGTGCCAGCTCACCACCACCAGCGGACGAGCAGTACTTC. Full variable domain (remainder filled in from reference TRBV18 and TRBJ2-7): NAGVMQNPRHLVRRRGQEARLRCSPMKGHSHVYWYRQLPEEGLKFMVYLQKENIIDESGMPKERFSAEFPKEGPSILRIQQVVRGDSAAYFCASSPPPADEQYFGPGTRLTVT.

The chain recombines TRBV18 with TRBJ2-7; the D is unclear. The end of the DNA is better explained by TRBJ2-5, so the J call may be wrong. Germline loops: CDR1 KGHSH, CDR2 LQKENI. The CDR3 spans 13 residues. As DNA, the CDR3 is TGTGCCAGCGCTCCTCGTGAGGTCGAGACCCAGTACTTC. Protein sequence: CASAPREVETQYF.

The CDR3 is CASSHRGGGYGYTF. For the CDR3, the DNA is TGTGCCAGCAGTCACCGGGGCGGAGGCTATGGCTACACCTTC. This rearrangement joins TRBV12-3 or TRBV12-4 to TRBJ1-2; possibly TRBD1 for D (5 bases). The CDR3 runs 14 residues. Trimming pared 5 bases from V and 4 bases from J, leaving 14 bases between.

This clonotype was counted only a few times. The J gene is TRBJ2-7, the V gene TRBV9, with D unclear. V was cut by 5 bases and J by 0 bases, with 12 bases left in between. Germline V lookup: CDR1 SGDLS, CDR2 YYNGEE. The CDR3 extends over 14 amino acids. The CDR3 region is CASSRRILSYEQYF. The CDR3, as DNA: TGTGCCAGCAGTCGAAGGATCCTCTCCTACGAGCAGTACTTC.

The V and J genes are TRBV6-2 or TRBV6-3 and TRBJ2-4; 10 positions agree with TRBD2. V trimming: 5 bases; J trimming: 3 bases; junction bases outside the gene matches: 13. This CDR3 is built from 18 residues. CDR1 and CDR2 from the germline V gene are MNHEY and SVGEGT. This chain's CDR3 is CASSQQDRASGGKNIQYF. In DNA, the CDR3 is TGTGCCAGCAGTCAGCAGGACAGGGCTAGCGGGGGCAAAAACATTCAGTACTTC.

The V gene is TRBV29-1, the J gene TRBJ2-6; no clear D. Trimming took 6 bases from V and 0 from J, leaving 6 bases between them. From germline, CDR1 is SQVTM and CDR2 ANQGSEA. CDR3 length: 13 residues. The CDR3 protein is CSVSRSGANVLTF. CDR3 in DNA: TGCAGCGTGAGCCGCTCTGGGGCCAACGTCCTGACTTTC.

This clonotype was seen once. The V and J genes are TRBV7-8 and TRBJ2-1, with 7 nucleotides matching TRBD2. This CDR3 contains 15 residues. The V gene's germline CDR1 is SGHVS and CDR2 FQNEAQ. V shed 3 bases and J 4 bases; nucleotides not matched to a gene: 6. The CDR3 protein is CASSFAGELYNEQFF. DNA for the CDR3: TGTGCCAGCAGCTTCGCGGGAGAATTGTACAATGAGCAGTTCTTC.

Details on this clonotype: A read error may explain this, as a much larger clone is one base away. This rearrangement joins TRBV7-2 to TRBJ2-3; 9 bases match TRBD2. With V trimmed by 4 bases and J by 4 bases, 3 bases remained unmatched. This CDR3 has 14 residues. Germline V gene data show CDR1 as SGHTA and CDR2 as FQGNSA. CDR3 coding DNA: TGTGCCAGCAGCTCCGGGACTAGCCCAGATACGCAGTATTTT. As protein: CASSSGTSPDTQYF.

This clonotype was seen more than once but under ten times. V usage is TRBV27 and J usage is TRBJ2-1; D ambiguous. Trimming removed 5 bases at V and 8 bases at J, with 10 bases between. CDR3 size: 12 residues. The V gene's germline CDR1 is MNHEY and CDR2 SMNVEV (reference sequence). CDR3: CASSPNVHEQFF. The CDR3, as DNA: TGTGCCAGCAGTCCCAACGTACATGAGCAGTTCTTC.

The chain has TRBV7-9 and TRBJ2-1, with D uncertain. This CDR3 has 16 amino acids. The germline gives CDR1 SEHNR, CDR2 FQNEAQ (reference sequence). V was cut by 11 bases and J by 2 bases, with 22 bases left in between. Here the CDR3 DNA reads TGTGCCTCCCGGCGGCAGGCGAGGCCTCCCTACAATGAGCAGTTCTTC. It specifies CASRRQARPPYNEQFF.

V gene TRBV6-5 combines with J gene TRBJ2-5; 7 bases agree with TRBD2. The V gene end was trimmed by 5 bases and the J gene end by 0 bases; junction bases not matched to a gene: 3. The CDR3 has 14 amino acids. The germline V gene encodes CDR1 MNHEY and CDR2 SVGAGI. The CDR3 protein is CASSRDYNQETQYF. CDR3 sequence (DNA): TGTGCCAGCAGTCGGGACTACAACCAAGAGACCCAGTACTTC.